The next 20 T cell receptor beta chains were all read from a single sample in a study of shared clonotypes between healthy human individuals. Generated by immunoSEQ multiplex PCR, the TCRdb table keeps only in-frame clones and is missing some. The sample holds about 2.3 million clones, roughly 93% seen once. Sequenced input: naive CD4+ T cells from PBMCs. Subset denoted: CD45RA+ positively selected. The receptors shown here come from a man between 18 and 35 years old in good health. Some clones in this sample may be carry-over from other donors' samples.

The chain has TRBV18 and TRBJ1-2, with 7 bases identical to TRBD1. V dropped 1 base and J dropped 6; count of bases not matched to a gene: 2. The CDR3 has 13 residues. Germline CDR1 reads KGHSH; CDR2 reads LQKENI. CDR3 coding DNA: TGTGCCAGCTCACCACGGGACAGCAATGGCTACACCTTC. Amino acids: CASSPRDSNGYTF.

V is TRBV5-4 and J is TRBJ2-3; 8 positions match TRBD2. In germline, CDR1 is SGHNT, CDR2 YYREEE (reference sequence). CDR3 size: 16 residues. Trimming cost V 6 bases and J 4 bases; bases outside gene matches: 13. In nucleotides, the CDR3 is TGTGCCAGCACGCTAAAGGTAGCGGGACGGGCAGATACGCAGTATTTT. Amino acid sequence: CASTLKVAGRADTQYF.

V is TRBV9 and J is TRBJ1-1; possibly TRBD1 for D (6 bases). Trimming took 0 bases from V and 3 from J, leaving 9 bases between them. The CDR3 contains 14 residues. Germline-derived CDR1 and CDR2 are SGDLS and YYNGEE. The CDR3: CASSVDSGDTEAFF. The CDR3, as DNA: TGTGCCAGCAGCGTAGATTCAGGGGACACTGAAGCTTTCTTT.

For this clone: The identical CDR3 is also encoded by other nucleotide sequences in the sample. The gene calls are TRBV5-1 and TRBJ1-1; D remains ambiguous. This CDR3 has 14 residues. Trimming removed 1 base at V and 1 base at J, with 8 bases between. Germline lookup yields CDR1 SGHRS and CDR2 YFSETQ. This chain's CDR3 is CASSLTVSNTEAFF. As DNA, the CDR3 is TGCGCCAGCAGCTTGACAGTTTCGAACACTGAAGCTTTCTTT.

V and J are TRBV10-3 and TRBJ2-7, with 14 bases that match TRBD2. The germline V gene has CDR1 ENHRY and CDR2 SYGVKD. This CDR3 is 18 amino acids long. V was clipped by 7 bases and J by 3 bases; unmatched bases: 14. The CDR3: CAITPSSGLAGGHYEQYF. Here the CDR3 DNA reads TGTGCCATCACCCCCTCTTCCGGACTAGCGGGAGGACACTACGAGCAGTACTTC.

V usage is TRBV18 and J usage is TRBJ2-3, with D hard to call. This CDR3 comprises 16 residues. Germline V gene data show CDR1 as KGHSH and CDR2 as LQKENI. The V end lost 3 bases, the J end lost 2 bases, and 15 bases lay between the germline ends. The CDR3 spells CASSPMSPYSTDTQYF. CDR3 DNA: TGTGCCAGCTCACCGATGAGCCCATATTCCACAGATACGCAGTATTTT.

V and J are TRBV30 and TRBJ2-4; a possible D gene is TRBD1 (5 bases). The germline V and J ends were trimmed by 5 bases and 0 bases, with 11 bases remaining between them. CDR1 GTSNPN and CDR2 SVGIG come from the germline V gene (reference sequence). CDR3 length: 14 residues. The CDR3 DNA reads as TGTGCCTGGGGATTAGACAGAGCCAAAAACATTCAGTACTTC. Amino acids: CAWGLDRAKNIQYF.

This rearrangement joins TRBV7-8 to TRBJ2-7, with TRBD1 matching 7 bases. The CDR3 is made up of 16 amino acids. V lost 0 bases to trimming and J lost 3 bases; unmatched junction nucleotides: 8. CDR1 and CDR2 from the germline V gene are SGHVS and FQNEAQ. CDR3: CASSLALGQIFYEQYF. The CDR3 nucleotides read TGTGCCAGCAGCTTAGCGCTGGGACAGATTTTCTACGAGCAGTACTTC.

The chain is built from TRBV29-1 and TRBJ2-1; D uncertain. Trimming pared 4 bases from V and 7 bases from J, leaving 14 bases between. The germline V gene encodes CDR1 SQVTM and CDR2 ANQGSEA. The CDR3 covers 13 residues. This CDR3 reads CSVGALGRNEQFF. CDR3 bases: TGCAGCGTTGGGGCCTTAGGGCGAAATGAGCAGTTCTTC.

J is TRBJ1-1 and V is TRBV25-1; 8 nucleotides line up with TRBD1. V trimming: 6 bases; J trimming: 0 bases; junction bases outside the gene matches: 3. Germline V gives CDR1 MGHDK, CDR2 SYGVNS. The CDR3 covers 14 residues. CDR3 residues: CASRQTGVNTEAFF. The CDR3 nucleotides are TGTGCCAGCAGACAGACAGGGGTGAACACTGAAGCTTTCTTT.

This chain connects TRBV7-9 to TRBJ2-3, with TRBD2 identical over 15 bases. V gave up 5 bases and J gave up 2 bases; unmatched junction bases: 2. This CDR3 has 16 residues. CDR1 SEHNR and CDR2 FQNEAQ come from the germline V gene (reference sequence). The CDR3 sequence is CASSRTSGRATDTQYF. DNA for the CDR3: TGTGCCAGCAGCCGGACTAGCGGGAGGGCCACAGATACGCAGTATTTT. Complete variable domain (other parts from reference TRBV7-9 and TRBJ2-3): DTGVSQNPRHKITKRGQNVTFRCDPISEHNRLYWYRQTLGQGPEFLTYFQNEAQLEKSRLLSDRFSAERPKGSFSTLEIQRTEQGDSAMYLCASSRTSGRATDTQYFGPGTRLTVL.

The chain employs TRBV2 and TRBJ2-3; 9 bases are a match to TRBD2. V lost 1 base, J lost 6 bases, and 5 bases stayed unmatched. The CDR3 spans 15 residues. The germline gives CDR1 SNHLY, CDR2 FYNNEI. In nucleotides, the CDR3 is TGTGCCAGCAGTGAAGAAGCGGGAGGAACGGATACGCAGTATTTT. It is translated as CASSEEAGGTDTQYF.

The chain couples TRBV5-4 to TRBJ1-1; no definite D call. The ends were cut back, 4 bases at V and 1 base at J, with 8 bases in the middle. This CDR3 is built from 13 residues. CDR1 SGHNT and CDR2 YYREEE come from the germline V gene (reference sequence). CDR3 loop: CASSHTENTEAFF. The CDR3 DNA reads as TGTGCCAGCAGCCACACCGAGAACACTGAAGCTTTCTTT.

This clone appeared a single time. The chain uses TRBV10-3 and TRBJ1-5; 7 bases match TRBD1. The junction had 8 bases not matched to a gene; V was cut back by 3 bases and J by 9 bases. The CDR3 has 14 amino acids. Germline CDR1 ENHRY, CDR2 SYGVKD. This CDR3 is CAISELGRDRPQHF. CDR3 nucleotides: TGTGCCATCAGTGAATTGGGCAGGGACAGGCCCCAGCATTTT.

The chain carries TRBV5-5 and TRBJ1-2; 7 nucleotides agree with TRBD1. This CDR3 region has 14 residues. Germline V gene data show CDR1 as SGHKS and CDR2 as YYEKEE (reference sequence). Unmatched junction bases numbered 4, after V lost 4 bases and J lost 1 base. CDR3 sequence (DNA): TGTGCCAGCAGCCCGGGACAGAATAACTATGGCTACACCTTC. Residues: CASSPGQNNYGYTF.

For this clone: The identical CDR3 is also encoded by other nucleotide sequences in the sample. The chain combines TRBV6-5 with TRBJ2-7; TRBD1 matches at 7 bases. V trimming: 6 bases; J trimming: 3 bases; junction bases outside the gene matches: 8. The CDR3 is 14 amino acids. Germline values: CDR1 MNHEY, CDR2 SVGAGI. The CDR3 region has the DNA TGTGCCAGCAGACCAAGACAGGGATACTACGAGCAGTACTTC. Translation gives CASRPRQGYYEQYF.

This chain links TRBV10-3 with TRBJ2-1; D perhaps matches TRBD2 (5 bases). In germline, CDR1 is ENHRY, CDR2 SYGVKD. Trimming took 5 bases from V and 0 from J, leaving 14 bases between them. This CDR3 has 16 amino acids. The CDR3 sequence is CAISPQTGSSYNEQFF. CDR3 nucleotides: TGTGCCATCAGTCCCCAAACTGGGAGCTCCTACAATGAGCAGTTCTTC.

This rearrangement joins TRBV5-1 to TRBJ2-3, with TRBD2 matching 8 bases. Germline loops: CDR1 SGHRS, CDR2 YFSETQ. V shed 4 bases and J 4 bases; nucleotides not matched to a gene: 11. This CDR3 comprises 16 residues. The CDR3 DNA follows: TGCGCCAGCAGCCCGAGTAGGCGGGAGGTATCAGATACGCAGTATTTT. Translating gives CASSPSRREVSDTQYF. The variable domain in full, with the rest retrieved from reference TRBV5-1 and TRBJ2-3, is KAGVTQTPRYLIKTRGQQVTLSCSPISGHRSVSWYQQTPGQGLQFLFEYFSETQRNKGNFPGRFSGRQFSNSRSEMNVSTLELGDSALYLCASSPSRREVSDTQYFGPGTRLTVL.

Comments on this clone: This CDR3 is also generated by other DNA sequences in the sample. The V gene is TRBV7-3, the J gene TRBJ2-5, with 10 bases fitting TRBD2. The CDR3 sequence is 15 residues long. V lost 2 bases, J lost 4 bases, and 4 bases stayed unmatched. Germline CDR1 SGHTA, CDR2 FQGTGA. CDR3 nucleotides: TGTGCCAGCAGCTTAGGTCTAGCGGGAGTAGAGACCCAGTACTTC. Translated, it gives CASSLGLAGVETQYF.

This clone was seen a single time. This rearrangement joins TRBV27 to TRBJ1-3; D might be TRBD1 (5 bases). Germline values: CDR1 MNHEY, CDR2 SMNVEV (reference sequence). The CDR3 length is 18 residues. Trimming stripped 5 bases from V and 3 bases from J, with 23 bases between. For the CDR3, the DNA is TGTGCCAGCAGTACAAAAGGTCTCGGGGCACCGGGTGGAAACACCATATATTTT. Encoded protein: CASSTKGLGAPGGNTIYF.